Below, 27 T cell receptor beta chains from the same sample are listed, as sequenced in a study of human T cells and chemical hapten exposure. As for time point: patch test 3, about 24 weeks after DPC sensitization. Treatment described: therapeutic diphenylcyclopropenone sensitization with weekly scalp DPC. TCRdb processed the RACE reads anew with MiXCR; each CDR3 protein has one entry. Altogether about 190,000 distinct CDR3 sequences are present, roughly a quarter being singletons, with the ten largest covering approximately 2.3%. The sequencing here drew on whole blood, taken in connection with sensitization to the hapten diphenylcyclopropenone (DPC). These receptors were taken from a middle-aged woman with alopecia areata. Some clones in this sample may be carry-over from other donors' samples.

This clonotype was seen a handful of times. The chain has TRBV20-1 and TRBJ1-2; 7 nucleotides align to TRBD1. Germline V gene sequence: CDR1 DFQATT, CDR2 SNEGSKA (reference sequence). Unmatched junction bases numbered 5, after V lost 1 base and J lost 6 bases. CDR3 length equals 13 residues. The CDR3 bases are TGCAGTGCTAGAGGTCAACAGGGGAATGGCTACACCTTC. Protein sequence: CSARGQQGNGYTF.

This clonotype has more than one count but fewer than ten. The chain is built from TRBV28 and TRBJ2-3, with D perhaps matching TRBD2 (6 bases). The germline CDR1 and CDR2 sequences are MDHEN and SYDVKM. The CDR3 totals 15 residues. Trimming stripped 5 bases from V and 2 bases from J, with 14 bases between. CDR3 amino acids: CASSAQGGYTDTQYF. DNA of the CDR3: TGTGCCAGCAGTGCTCAGGGAGGATACACAGATACGCAGTATTTT.

This rearrangement joins TRBV28 to TRBJ2-3; 11 bases fit TRBD2. Germline V gives CDR1 MDHEN, CDR2 SYDVKM. The ends lost 5 bases at V and 2 bases at J; junction bases unmatched: 9. This CDR3 comprises 17 residues. CDR3 protein: CASSQGGLAAYTDTQYF. DNA for the CDR3: TGTGCCAGCAGTCAAGGGGGACTAGCGGCTTACACAGATACGCAGTATTTT.

CDR3 in DNA: TGCAGTGCTAGGGCTAGCGGGAGCCCCGGGGAGCTGTTTTTT. Protein product: CSARASGSPGELFF. V gene TRBV20-1 combines with J gene TRBJ2-2, with TRBD2 matching 10 bases. V was pared by 3 bases and J by 6 bases, with 4 bases of the junction left unmatched. This CDR3 contains 14 residues. Germline V gene sequence: CDR1 DFQATT, CDR2 SNEGSKA (reference sequence).

This clonotype was observed many times. This chain joins TRBV21-1 and TRBJ1-5. TRBV21-1 is given as a pseudogene. The CDR3 extends over 16 amino acids. CDR3 loop: CASSKVAREGNQPQHF. The CDR3 DNA sequence: TGTGCCAGCAGCAAAGTCGCGAGGGAAGGCAATCAGCCCCAGCATTTT.

Only a few counts were recorded for this clonotype. CDR3: CASSQRGGRETQYF. DNA of the CDR3: TGTGCCAGCAGCCAAAGGGGAGGGCGTGAGACCCAGTACTTC. The chain carries TRBV7-2 and TRBJ2-5; 7 positions agree with TRBD2. Trimming cost V 5 bases and J 5 bases; bases outside gene matches: 8. The CDR3 sequence is 14 residues long. Looked up from germline, CDR1 is SGHTA and CDR2 is FQGNSA.

In this sample, this clonotype turned up a few times. The chain has TRBV6-5 and TRBJ2-4, with TRBD1 identical over 7 bases. After removal of 6 bases from V and 7 bases from J, the junction contained 6 bases not matched to a gene. CDR3 length: 13 amino acids. Germline loops: CDR1 MNHEY, CDR2 SVGAGI. The CDR3 nucleotides are TGTGCCAGCAGGCGACAGGGATTGAACATTCAGTACTTC. This encodes CASRRQGLNIQYF.

The J gene is TRBJ2-1, the V gene TRBV20-1, with D unresolved. The V gene lost 3 bases and the J gene lost 3 bases, with 9 bases spanning the gap. Germline CDR1 is DFQATT and CDR2 is SNEGSKA (reference sequence). The CDR3 length is 13 residues. CDR3 DNA sequence: TGCAGTGCTAGTCCCGTAATCTACAATGAGCAGTTCTTC. Its translation is CSASPVIYNEQFF.

This clonotype has a handful of counts. The chain uses TRBV20-1 and TRBJ1-2; 9 bases are a match to TRBD1. The trim removed 5 bases at V and 2 bases at J, leaving 3 bases unmatched. This CDR3 has 13 residues. Germline V gene sequence: CDR1 DFQATT, CDR2 SNEGSKA (reference sequence). CDR3 loop: CSASGQGNYGYTF. The CDR3 coding sequence is TGCAGTGCTTCGGGACAGGGCAACTATGGCTACACCTTC.

In this sample, this clonotype turned up a few times. The genes are TRBV6-2 or TRBV6-3 and TRBJ2-7, with a weak D call TRBD2 (6 bases). Trimming pared 5 bases from V and 2 bases from J, leaving 10 bases between. The germline V gene encodes CDR1 MNHEY and CDR2 SVGEGT. There are 13 residues in the CDR3. The CDR3 loop is CASSRTTPYEQYF. In DNA, the CDR3 is TGTGCCAGCAGTCGGACTACCCCCTACGAGCAGTACTTC.

This clonotype was counted ten times or more. In nucleotides, the CDR3 is TGCGCCAGCAGCCAAGACTCGAGACAAGCGGGGAATTCACCCCTCCACTTT. Protein: CASSQDSRQAGNSPLHF. The rearrangement links TRBV4-3 to TRBJ1-6, with no clear D. This CDR3 is built from 17 residues. V shed 0 bases and J shed 7 bases, with 16 bases lying between them. CDR1 is LGHNA and CDR2 is YSLEER in the germline V gene.

This chain uses TRBV10-3 with TRBJ2-1; 8 bases are a match to TRBD2. The CDR3 extends over 16 amino acids. In germline, CDR1 is ENHRY, CDR2 SYGVKD. V lost 0 bases and J lost 7; bases outside the gene matches: 8. CDR3 amino acids: CAISESGRGAGNEQFF. The CDR3, as DNA: TGTGCCATCAGTGAGTCTGGGCGGGGGGCCGGGAATGAGCAGTTCTTC.

The chain couples TRBV20-1 to TRBJ1-1; D call uncertain. Germline CDR1 and CDR2: DFQATT and SNEGSKA (reference sequence). The CDR3 spans 13 residues. Trimming cost V 1 base and J 0 bases, with 6 bases left between them. The CDR3 bases are TGCAGTGCTAGAGGGGCCTTGAACACTGAAGCTTTCTTT. Its translation is CSARGALNTEAFF.

The CDR3 DNA reads TGTGCCAGCTCCCTAGGGACTAGCGGGAGAGACGAGCAGTACTTC. Translation gives CASSLGTSGRDEQYF. The chain has TRBV18 and TRBJ2-7; 14 positions agree with TRBD2. CDR3 size: 15 residues. Trimming at V came to 6 bases and at J to 5 bases, leaving 6 bases not matched to a gene. Germline CDR1 and CDR2: KGHSH and LQKENI.

In this sample, this clonotype turned up a few times. The rearrangement uses TRBV20-1 and TRBJ2-1; D is tentatively TRBD1 or TRBD2 (5 bases each). Germline V lookup: CDR1 DFQATT, CDR2 SNEGSKA (reference sequence). With 3 bases removed from V and 7 bases from J, the gap between germline ends came to 13 bases. The CDR3 sequence is 13 residues long. The CDR3 is CSARGPGGNEQFF. The CDR3 DNA follows: TGCAGTGCTAGGGGGCCGGGCGGGAATGAGCAGTTCTTC.

J is TRBJ2-2 and V is TRBV6-1, with D uncertain. Germline V lookup: CDR1 MNHNS, CDR2 SASEGT. The length of the CDR3 is 12 residues. The CDR3 is CAGCMHTGELFF. The CDR3 DNA follows: TGTGCAGGGTGTATGCACACCGGGGAGCTGTTTTTT.

The chain combines TRBV6-5 with TRBJ2-3; unclear D gene. CDR1 is MNHEY, CDR2 SVGAGI, per germline. V was pared by 0 bases and J by 8 bases, with 18 bases between. There are 16 residues in the CDR3. CDR3: CASSYSRGPPWGTQYF. The CDR3, as DNA: TGTGCCAGCAGTTACTCCCGAGGACCCCCCTGGGGTACGCAGTATTTT.

V gene TRBV4-1 combines with J gene TRBJ1-4, with D possibly matching TRBD1 (5 bases). Germline CDR1 MGHRA, CDR2 YSYEKL. Trimming left V 4 bases short and J 0 bases short, with 12 bases between. This CDR3 contains 16 residues. CDR3 bases: TGCGCCAGCAGCCGCCTGGGACCCGCAACTAATGAAAAACTGTTTTTT. The encoded protein is CASSRLGPATNEKLFF.

The chain has TRBV20-1 and TRBJ2-3; TRBD2 aligns across 13 bases. The CDR3 is 15 residues long. With V trimmed by 1 base and J by 6 bases, 4 bases remained unmatched. Germline CDR1 and CDR2: DFQATT and SNEGSKA (reference sequence). Written as DNA, the CDR3 is TGCAGTGCTAGAGTCACTAGCGGGAGGGCCGATACGCAGTATTTT. This translates into CSARVTSGRADTQYF.

This clonotype was seen a few times. The V gene is TRBV4-3, the J gene TRBJ1-4; tentatively, D is TRBD1 (6 bases). Trimming took 0 bases from V and 3 from J, leaving 11 bases between them. CDR1 LGHNA and CDR2 YSLEER come from the germline V gene. The CDR3 consists of 16 residues. The CDR3 reads CASSQDLGAANEKLFF. CDR3 coding DNA: TGCGCCAGCAGCCAAGATCTGGGGGCGGCTAATGAAAAACTGTTTTTT.

The rearrangement links TRBV6-2 or TRBV6-3 to TRBJ2-1; 8 bases are shared with TRBD2. Germline loops: CDR1 MNHEY, CDR2 SVGEGT. This CDR3 is built from 14 residues. The ends lost 6 bases at V and 3 bases at J; junction bases unmatched: 4. The CDR3 region has the DNA TGTGCCAGCAGACCCACTAGCGGCTACAATGAGCAGTTCTTC. It specifies CASRPTSGYNEQFF.

The rearrangement links TRBV7-2 to TRBJ2-7, with 8 bases that match TRBD2. In germline, CDR1 is SGHTA, CDR2 FQGNSA. CDR3 length: 16 amino acids. Unmatched junction bases numbered 13, after V lost 4 bases and J lost 5 bases. The CDR3 here is CASSYRRSGSRHEQYF. As DNA, the CDR3 is TGTGCCAGCAGCTATCGGCGGAGCGGGAGTAGGCACGAGCAGTACTTC. The whole variable domain, remainder taken from reference TRBV7-2 and TRBJ2-7, is GAGVSQSPSNKVTEKGKDVELRCDPISGHTALYWYRQSLGQGLEFLIYFQGNSAPDKSGLPSDRFSAERTGGSVSTLTIQRTQQEDSAVYLCASSYRRSGSRHEQYFGPGTRLTVT.

The chain combines TRBV5-6 with TRBJ1-1, with D perhaps TRBD1 (5 bases). The germline V gene encodes CDR1 SGHDT and CDR2 YYEEEE. The CDR3 runs to 14 residues. V was shortened by 7 bases and J by 0 bases, with 13 bases between the two germline ends. CDR3 in amino acids: CASGAVGMNTEAFF. The CDR3 region has the DNA TGTGCCAGCGGGGCAGTAGGGATGAACACTGAAGCTTTCTTT.

A few counts support this clonotype. The CDR3 protein is CASSHPVGQVEQFF. The CDR3 coding sequence is TGCGCCAGCAGCCACCCAGTCGGGCAGGTTGAGCAGTTCTTC. The chain is built from TRBV4-1 and TRBJ2-1; D is ambiguous. Trimming left V 3 bases short and J 9 bases short, with 15 bases between. This CDR3 has 14 residues. From germline, CDR1 is MGHRA and CDR2 YSYEKL.

This clonotype has only a few counts. J is TRBJ2-1 and V is TRBV24-1, with D perhaps assigned TRBD1 or TRBD2 (5 bases each). Trimming took 9 bases from V and 8 from J, leaving 16 bases between them. The germline CDR1 and CDR2 sequences are KGHDR and SFDVKD. This CDR3 has 13 amino acids. CDR3 protein: CATGDLSWDEQFF. CDR3 nucleotides: TGTGCCACCGGGGACCTGAGCTGGGATGAGCAGTTCTTC.

The chain is built from TRBV5-1 and TRBJ2-6, with 9 positions matching TRBD1. V lost 5 bases, J lost 0 bases, and 3 bases stayed unmatched. Germline CDR1 SGHRS, CDR2 YFSETQ. The CDR3 is made up of 16 amino acids. The CDR3 here is CASRGQGVSGANVLTF. The CDR3 DNA follows: TGCGCCAGCAGGGGACAGGGTGTCTCTGGGGCCAACGTCCTGACTTTC.

This clonotype came up a few times. The chain combines TRBV4-3 with TRBJ2-7; 7 bases fit TRBD1. V dropped 4 bases and J dropped 6; count of bases not matched to a gene: 6. The CDR3 length is 13 residues. The germline V gene encodes CDR1 LGHNA and CDR2 YSLEER. The CDR3 bases are TGCGCCAGCAGCCCCGGGACAGCCCGCGAGCAGTACTTC. Protein: CASSPGTAREQYF.